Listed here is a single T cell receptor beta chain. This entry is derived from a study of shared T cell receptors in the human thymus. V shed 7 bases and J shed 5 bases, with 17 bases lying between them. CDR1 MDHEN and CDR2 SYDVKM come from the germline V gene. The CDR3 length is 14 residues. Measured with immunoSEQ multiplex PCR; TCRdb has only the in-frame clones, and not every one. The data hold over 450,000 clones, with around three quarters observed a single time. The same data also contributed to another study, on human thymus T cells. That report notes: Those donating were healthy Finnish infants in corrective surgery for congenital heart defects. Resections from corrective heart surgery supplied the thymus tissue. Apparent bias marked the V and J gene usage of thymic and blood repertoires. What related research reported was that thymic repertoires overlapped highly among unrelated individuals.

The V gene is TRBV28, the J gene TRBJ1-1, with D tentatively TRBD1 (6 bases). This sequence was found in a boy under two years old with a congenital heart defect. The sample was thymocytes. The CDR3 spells CASTLRGCVTEAFF. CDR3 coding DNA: TGTGCCAGCACCTTAAGGGGGTGTGTAACTGAAGCTTTCTTT.